Following are 5 T cell receptor beta chains from one sample sequenced in a study of blood T cell repertoires in COVID-19. The assay was immunoSEQ multiplex PCR, and TCRdb's table has in-frame clones only and misses some. In the table there are a few hundred thousand clones, roughly 90% of which are singletons. The sample taken for sequencing was PBMCs or T cells enriched from blood (not recorded which). These receptors all come from a woman in her 30s who had recovered from COVID-19.

DNA of the CDR3: TGTGCCAGTAGTGGGGACAGAGCCTACGAGCAGTACTTC. Its protein product is CASSGDRAYEQYF. The chain carries TRBV19 and TRBJ2-7; 7 bases map to TRBD1. CDR3 length equals 13 residues. V gave up 5 bases and J gave up 2 bases; unmatched junction bases: 3. CDR1 LNHDA and CDR2 SQIVND come from the germline V gene (reference sequence).

This clone has more than one count but fewer than ten. This chain joins TRBV19 and TRBJ1-1, with D perhaps TRBD1 (6 bases). V lost 8 bases to trimming and J lost 5 bases, with 21 bases between them. The CDR3 runs to 15 residues. CDR1 LNHDA and CDR2 SQIVND come from the germline V gene (reference sequence). This CDR3 reads CASGHGTPERTEAFF. The CDR3 DNA is TGTGCCAGTGGTCACGGGACACCTGAGCGGACTGAAGCTTTCTTT.

Here the CDR3 DNA reads TGTGCCAGCAGTTATGGAGTAGGAGGGCCGCATCAGCCCCAGCATTTT. The encoded protein is CASSYGVGGPHQPQHF. The rearrangement joins TRBV6-2 or TRBV6-3 to TRBJ1-5; D is ambiguous. V lost 3 bases, J lost 5 bases, and 17 bases lay in between. Germline V CDR1 and CDR2: MNHEY, SVGEGT. The CDR3 extends over 16 amino acids.

The chain employs TRBV21-1 and TRBJ2-5; the D call TRBD2 from the table was never checked on the DNA. TRBV21-1 is a listed pseudogene. CDR3 size: 16 residues. The CDR3 region is CASSNRGLVSRETQYF. The CDR3 nucleotides are TGTGCCAGCAGCAATCGCGGACTAGTGTCCCGAGAGACCCAGTACTTC.

The chain links TRBV4-1 to TRBJ2-5; 7 nucleotides line up with TRBD1. CDR3 length: 12 residues. CDR1 and CDR2 from the germline V gene are MGHRA and YSYEKL. Losses at the gene ends were 4 bases for V and 4 bases for J; bases not matched to a gene: 0. The CDR3 protein is CASSRDRETQYF. The CDR3 DNA is TGCGCCAGCAGCCGGGACAGAGAGACCCAGTACTTC.